Only a few counts were recorded for the clone carrying this TCR beta chain. Antigen specificity is unknown. TCRdb processed the reads anew with MiXCR; each CDR3 protein has one entry. The data show around 310,000 distinct CDR3 sequences, around 29% seen once. This sample was taken from a study of T cell repertoires in cytomegalovirus infection. In the study overall: Indicated by public TCR beta signatures were CMV infection and matching HLA type. Study outcomes and limitations: HLA-C-restricted CMV clonotypes gave the most frequent clonotype in two of eight donors.

This CDR3 spans 16 amino acids. Germline assignment: CDR1 SEHNR and CDR2 FQNEAQ (reference sequence). V lost 2 bases and J lost 4, with 15 bases in between. The source is a human donor in good health (CMV status not recorded). Some clones in this sample may be carry-over from other donors' samples. The chain joins TRBV7-9 to TRBJ1-3; D might be TRBD1 (5 bases). Sequences were derived from cultured PBMCs, sampled from culture after CMV antigen stimulation. In DNA form, the CDR3 reads TGTGCCAGCAGCTTAATGGAGTCAGGGCAAGGAAACACCATATATTTT. This encodes CASSLMESGQGNTIYF.